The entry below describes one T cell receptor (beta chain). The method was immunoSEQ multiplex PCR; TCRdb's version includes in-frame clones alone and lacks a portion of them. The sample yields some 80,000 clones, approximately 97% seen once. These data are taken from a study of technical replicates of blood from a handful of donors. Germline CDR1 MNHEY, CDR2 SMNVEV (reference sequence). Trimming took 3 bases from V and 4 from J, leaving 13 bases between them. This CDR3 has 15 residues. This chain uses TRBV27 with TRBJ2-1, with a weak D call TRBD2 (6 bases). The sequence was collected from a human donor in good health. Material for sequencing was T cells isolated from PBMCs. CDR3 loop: CASSLVAGPYNEQFF. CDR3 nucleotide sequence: TGTGCCAGCAGTTTGGTGGCGGGACCGTACAATGAGCAGTTCTTC.